The text below deals with one T cell receptor beta chain. These data are taken from a study of blood T cell repertoires in COVID-19. The wider study: From T cells, B-cell-depleted T cells, or PBMCs came the material, which was cDNA or gDNA.

Germline CDR1 is SNHLY and CDR2 is FYNNEI. V lost 0 bases and J 5 bases, leaving 10 bases between the germline ends. The CDR3 has 14 residues. Libraries were prepared by immunoSEQ multiplex PCR; TCRdb keeps only in-frame clonotypes and omits some of them. The sample has about 350,000 clones, around 87% seen once. The material sequenced was PBMCs or T cells enriched from blood (not recorded which). The rearrangement links TRBV2 to TRBJ1-1; the D is unclear. The clonotype comes from a woman aged 25 to 39 who had recovered from COVID-19. This CDR3 reads CASSEAPRRTEAFF. CDR3 in DNA: TGTGCCAGCAGTGAAGCCCCAAGGAGAACTGAAGCTTTCTTT.